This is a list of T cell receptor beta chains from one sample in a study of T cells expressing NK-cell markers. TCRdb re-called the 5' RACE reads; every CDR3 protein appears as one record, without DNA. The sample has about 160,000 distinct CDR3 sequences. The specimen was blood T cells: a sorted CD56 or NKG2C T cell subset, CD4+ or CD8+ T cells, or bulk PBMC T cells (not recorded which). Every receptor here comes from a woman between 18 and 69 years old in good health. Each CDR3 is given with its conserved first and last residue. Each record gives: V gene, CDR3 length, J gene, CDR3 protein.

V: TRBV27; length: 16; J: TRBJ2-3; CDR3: CASSFFNGTDTDTQYF
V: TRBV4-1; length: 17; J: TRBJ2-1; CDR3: CASSQSLGAGAYGEQFF
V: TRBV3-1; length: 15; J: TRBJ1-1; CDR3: CASSHDAAWNTEAFF
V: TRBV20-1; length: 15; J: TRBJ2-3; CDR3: CSARDLDRVGGTQYF
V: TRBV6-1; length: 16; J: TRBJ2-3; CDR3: CASSEEALREADTQYF
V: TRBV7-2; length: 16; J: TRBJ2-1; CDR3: CASSLASAGGYNEQFF
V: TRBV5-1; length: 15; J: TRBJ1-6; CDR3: CASSPKGQGGSPLHF
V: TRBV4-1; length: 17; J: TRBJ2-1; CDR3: CASSPSRTSGSRNEQFF
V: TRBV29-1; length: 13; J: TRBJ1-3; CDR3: CSGRRSSGNTIYF
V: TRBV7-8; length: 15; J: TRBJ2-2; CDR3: CASSLGARGTGELFF
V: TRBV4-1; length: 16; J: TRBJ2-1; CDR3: CASSLPTTSSYNEQFF
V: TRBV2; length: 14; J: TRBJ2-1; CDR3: CASMDGRARNEQFF
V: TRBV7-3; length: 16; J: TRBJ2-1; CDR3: CASSSLAGGPYNEQFF
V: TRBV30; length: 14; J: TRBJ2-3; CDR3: CAWRSSGGTDTQYF
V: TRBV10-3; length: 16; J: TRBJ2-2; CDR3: CAISERGTSVTGELFF
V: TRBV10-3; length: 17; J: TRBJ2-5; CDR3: CAISGLGAGATQETQYF
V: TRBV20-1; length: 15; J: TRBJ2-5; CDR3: CSARRTSGRRKTQYF
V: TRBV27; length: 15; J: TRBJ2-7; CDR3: CASGRTTSLPYEQYF
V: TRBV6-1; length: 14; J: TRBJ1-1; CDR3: CASSEVGQGTEAFF
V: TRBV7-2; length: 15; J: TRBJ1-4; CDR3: CASSAGGGTNEKLFF
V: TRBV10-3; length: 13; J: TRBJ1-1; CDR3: CAIRGLGQGEAFF
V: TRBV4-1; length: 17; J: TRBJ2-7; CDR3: CASSQNGVAGQSLEQYF
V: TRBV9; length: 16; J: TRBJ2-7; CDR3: CASSEGATPLTYEQYF
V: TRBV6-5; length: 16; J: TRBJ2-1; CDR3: CASKGTSGSSYNEQFF